This TCR beta chain was retrieved from a study of regulatory T cells in long-lasting Graves disease. Libraries of TCR beta came from iRepertoire HTBI primers plus Arm-PCR of CDR3 regions. How the authors handled the data: Across samples, over 55 TRBV and 12 to 15 TRBJ segments were found. TCRdb re-called the multiplex PCR reads through MiXCR, storing one row per CDR3 protein. What appears here as the V and J calls and clone size reflects TCRdb's work, not the paper's. The sample has about 350,000 distinct CDR3 sequences, 16% seen once; the top ten hold 25% to 30%. Time point of the sample: newly diagnosed GD, antithyroid drugs for less than 3 months. Isolated PBMC RNA provided the starting material for the TCR library. CDR1 and CDR2 from the germline V gene are KGHSH and LQKENI. The CDR3 runs to 15 residues. Trimming pared 0 bases from V and 4 bases from J, leaving 9 bases between. This clonotype has ten or more counts.

These data were also filed under a second study, of T cells in Graves' hyperthyroidism and ophthalmopathy. As reported in that work: When ophthalmopathy did not progress within 18 months, Graves' hyperthyroidism was considered stable.

The chain uses TRBV18 and TRBJ2-2, with D possibly being TRBD2 (5 bases). The source was peripheral blood mononuclear cells (PBMCs), collected at new diagnosis, from a patient treated with antithyroid drugs. This clonotype was obtained from a man between 40 and 49 years old with Graves disease. The CDR3 DNA reads TGTGCCAGCTCACCACCGAGGGCAGCCACCGGGGAGCTGTTTTTT. Protein: CASSPPRAATGELFF. Filled out from reference TRBV18 and TRBJ2-2, the complete variable domain reads NAGVMQNPRHLVRRRGQEARLRCSPMKGHSHVYWYRQLPEEGLKFMVYLQKENIIDESGMPKERFSAEFPKEGPSILRIQQVVRGDSAAYFCASSPPRAATGELFFGEGSRLTVL.